The clone carrying this TCR beta chain was recorded many times. This sample stems from a study of T-cell reconstitution after alpha-beta-depleted transplantation in children. Unique molecular identifiers featured in how the TCRbeta library was prepared. From the PCR reads, TCRdb called clonotypes with MiXCR, one entry per CDR3 protein. The table has approximately 490,000 distinct CDR3 sequences, approximately 12% seen once. With 2 bases removed from V and 5 bases from J, the gap between germline ends came to 13 bases. Per germline, CDR1 SGHRS and CDR2 YFSETQ. The CDR3 runs to 14 residues. Sequenced here: PBMCs from the stem cell graft donor, sampled from the stem cell graft. The rearrangement uses TRBV5-1 and TRBJ2-5; D might be TRBD1 or TRBD2, each matching 6 bases. The sequence came from a human donor who donated a stem cell graft to a child with combined immunodeficiency. In DNA form, the CDR3 reads TGCGCCAGCAGCTTAACAGGGAGGTCGGAGACCCAGTACTTC. Its protein product is CASSLTGRSETQYF.